Listed here are 15 T cell receptor beta chains from one sample, sequenced in a study of shared T cell receptors in the human thymus (dated by TCRdb to about 2021). Library prep was done by the immunoSEQ multiplex PCR assay. The immuneACCESS repertoire file appears here via TCRdb, limited to in-frame rearrangements. These files lack a portion of the clones; in checked studies, under half of the deficit traces to unresolved V genes, and the cause of the others is not known. Here the sample has fewer than 700,000 clones; 85% to 90% occur a single time. Of the sample, over 0.008% falls within the top ten clones. The same sample was also studied in work on human thymus T cells.

Sequences were obtained from thymocytes. These receptors were obtained from a boy less than two years old with a congenital heart defect. Donor details come from another sample of the same person, matched by shared clones.

V usage is TRBV11-3 and J usage is TRBJ2-2; 10 positions agree with TRBD2. Germline V lookup: CDR1 SGHNT, CDR2 YENEEA. J lost 2 bases, V lost 4 bases, and 10 bases had no gene match. The CDR3 contains 18 residues. CDR3 sequence (DNA): TGTGCCAGCAGCTCCGGCGGTAGCGGGAGGTTAAACACCGGGGAGCTGTTTTTT. Translation gives CASSSGGSGRLNTGELFF. Full variable domain (outside the CDR3, taken from reference TRBV11-3 and TRBJ2-2): EAGVVQSPRYKIIEKKQPVAFWCNPISGHNTLYWYLQNLGQGPELLIRYENEEAVDDSQLPKDRFSAERLKGVDSTLKIQPAELGDSAVYLCASSSGGSGRLNTGELFFGEGSRLTVL.

J is TRBJ1-2 and V is TRBV5-4, with 7 bases aligning to TRBD1. The V and J ends lost 2 bases and 8 bases, in that order; junction bases with no gene match: 6. Per germline, CDR1 SGHNT and CDR2 YYREEE (reference sequence). This CDR3 is built from 13 residues. The CDR3 is CASSLKGADGYTF. Here the CDR3 DNA reads TGTGCCAGCAGCTTAAAGGGGGCTGACGGCTACACCTTC.

The chain employs TRBV9 and TRBJ2-5, with a tentative D call TRBD1 (6 bases). Germline-derived CDR1 and CDR2 are SGDLS and YYNGEE. V was pared by 4 bases and J by 5 bases, with 18 bases between. This CDR3 region has 15 residues. The CDR3 coding sequence is TGTGCCAGCAGCCCCTTAGGGGGAGAAAGTGAGACCCAGTACTTC. This codes for CASSPLGGESETQYF.

This clone came up once. The chain couples TRBV27 to TRBJ2-5, with D possibly being TRBD2 (6 bases). V dropped 2 bases and J dropped 5 bases, with 12 bases sitting between them. The CDR3 has 14 amino acids. Germline lookup yields CDR1 MNHEY and CDR2 SMNVEV (reference sequence). The CDR3 reads CASSLRLAGETQYF. The DNA for the CDR3 is TGTGCCAGCAGTTTAAGGTTGGCGGGGGAGACCCAGTACTTC.

The V call is TRBV2, the J call TRBJ2-5; 13 nucleotides agree with TRBD2. This CDR3 is 16 amino acids long. V lost 1 base and J lost 5; bases outside the gene matches: 4. CDR1 and CDR2 (germline): SNHLY, FYNNEI. The CDR3 bases are TGTGCCAGCAGTGAAGGGACTAGCGGGAGACGGGAGACCCAGTACTTC. As protein: CASSEGTSGRRETQYF.

This chain uses TRBV5-8 with TRBJ2-3; 10 nucleotides align to TRBD2. The CDR3 extends over 15 amino acids. CDR1 and CDR2 from the germline V gene are SGHTS and YDEGEE. V shed 4 bases and J 1 base; nucleotides not matched to a gene: 3. This CDR3 reads CASSLAGAGTDTQYF. In DNA, the CDR3 is TGTGCCAGCAGCCTAGCGGGAGCGGGCACAGATACGCAGTATTTT.

The chain couples TRBV18 to TRBJ2-3; 7 bases align to TRBD2. The length of the CDR3 is 16 residues. The junction had 8 bases not matched to a gene; V was cut back by 0 bases and J by 5 bases. Germline V gene data show CDR1 as KGHSH and CDR2 as LQKENI. CDR3 nucleotide sequence: TGTGCCAGCTCACCACCCACGCGGGAGAGGGAAGATACGCAGTATTTT. It yields the protein CASSPPTREREDTQYF. Full variable domain (rest looked up from reference TRBV18 and TRBJ2-3): NAGVMQNPRHLVRRRGQEARLRCSPMKGHSHVYWYRQLPEEGLKFMVYLQKENIIDESGMPKERFSAEFPKEGPSILRIQQVVRGDSAAYFCASSPPTREREDTQYFGPGTRLTVL.

The V and J genes are TRBV5-6 and TRBJ2-1; 7 bases line up with TRBD1. V dropped 1 base and J dropped 2; count of bases not matched to a gene: 6. The CDR3 consists of 16 residues. Per the germline V gene, CDR1 is SGHDT and CDR2 is YYEEEE. DNA of the CDR3: TGTGCCAGCAGCTTGTTGAGGGGGCCCCCCTACAATGAGCAGTTCTTC. Translating it yields CASSLLRGPPYNEQFF.

The chain's CDR3 is CASSEFGLSGNTIYF. The CDR3 DNA is TGTGCCAGCAGTGAATTTGGGCTCTCTGGAAACACCATATATTTT. This rearrangement joins TRBV25-1 to TRBJ1-3; D is undetermined. Germline V gene data show CDR1 as MGHDK and CDR2 as SYGVNS. Trimming took 1 base from V and 0 from J, leaving 7 bases between them. The CDR3 length is 15 residues. Filled out from reference TRBV25-1 and TRBJ1-3, the complete variable domain reads EADIYQTPRYLVIGTGKKITLECSQTMGHDKMYWYQQDPGMELHLIHYSYGVNSTEKGDLSSESTVSRIRTEHFPLTLESARPSHTSQYLCASSEFGLSGNTIYFGEGSWLTVV.

This clone was found a few times. The chain is built from TRBV19 and TRBJ2-5; 8 positions agree with TRBD2. The CDR3 consists of 15 residues. With 3 bases clipped from V and 4 bases from J, the junction kept 7 bases outside the gene matches. CDR1 and CDR2 from the germline V gene are LNHDA and SQIVND (reference sequence). The CDR3 is CASSIGTSPPETQYF. In DNA form, the CDR3 reads TGTGCCAGTAGTATCGGGACTAGTCCGCCAGAGACCCAGTACTTC. The variable domain in full, with the rest retrieved from reference TRBV19 and TRBJ2-5, is DGGITQSPKYLFRKEGQNVTLSCEQNLNHDAMYWYRQDPGQGLRLIYYSQIVNDFQKGDIAEGYSVSREKKESFPLTVTSAQKNPTAFYLCASSIGTSPPETQYFGPGTRLLVL.

The chain employs TRBV6-5 and TRBJ2-7; 14 positions agree with TRBD2. CDR1 and CDR2 from the germline V gene are MNHEY and SVGAGI. The CDR3 spans 15 residues. Losses at the gene ends were 5 bases for V and 10 bases for J; bases not matched to a gene: 10. CDR3 protein: CASSPPGLAGVDQYF. CDR3 bases: TGTGCCAGCAGTCCCCCGGGACTAGCGGGAGTAGATCAGTACTTC.

The rearrangement joins TRBV6-4 to TRBJ2-1; TRBD2 is a possible D gene (5 bases). V gave up 6 bases and J gave up 0 bases, with 15 bases separating them. This CDR3 region has 16 residues. Germline V gene data show CDR1 as MRHNA and CDR2 as SNTAGT. Written as DNA, the CDR3 is TGTGCCAGCAGGAAGGTGGGGAGCGGCTCCTACAATGAGCAGTTCTTC. It yields the protein CASRKVGSGSYNEQFF.

CDR3 sequence: CSVRDILYNEQFF. The DNA for the CDR3 is TGCAGCGTTCGGGACATCCTCTACAATGAGCAGTTCTTC. The rearrangement joins TRBV29-1 to TRBJ2-1, with a tentative D call TRBD1 (6 bases). The V gene lost 5 bases and the J gene lost 3 bases, with 11 bases spanning the gap. Per germline, CDR1 SQVTM and CDR2 ANQGSEA. The CDR3 spans 13 residues.

The chain has TRBV4-3 and TRBJ2-5; TRBD2 matches at 12 bases. This CDR3 spans 16 amino acids. The V segment lost 3 bases and the J segment 2 bases; nucleotides outside the gene matches: 4. Germline values: CDR1 LGHNA, CDR2 YSLEER. In nucleotides, the CDR3 is TGCGCCAGCAGCCATACTAGCGGGAGGTCTCAAGAGACCCAGTACTTC. Amino acid sequence: CASSHTSGRSQETQYF.

The chain is built from TRBV6-5 and TRBJ2-5, with 8 positions matching TRBD1. This CDR3 spans 15 amino acids. The V gene end was trimmed by 5 bases and the J gene end by 4 bases; junction bases not matched to a gene: 9. In germline, CDR1 is MNHEY, CDR2 SVGAGI. CDR3 in DNA: TGTGCCAGCAGTCGTAGGGACAGGAGGTCAGAGACCCAGTACTTC. Its protein product is CASSRRDRRSETQYF.